A selection of T cell receptor beta chains follows, all from one sample in a study of cytomegalovirus exposure and HLA in healthy donors. Clones were read by immunoSEQ multiplex PCR, and TCRdb kept only the in-frame ones, dropping some. The sample lists some 170,000 clones, about 88% occurring once. The material sequenced was PBMCs. These receptors all come from a woman younger than 35 in good health and CMV-seronegative. Each CDR3 is given with its conserved first and last residue. D genes are given only for firm matches. Clone size appears in some rows only: once, few, many, or a class for an expanded clone.

>NA|TRBJ2-7|13|TRBV6-5|NA
TGTGCCAGCAGTTACGATACTAGTTTGGGGTTGTACTTC
CASSYDTSLGLYF
>NA|TRBJ2-7|14|TRBV28|NA
TGTGCCAGCAGCTCGTATAGCGGTACCTACGAGCAGTACTTC
CASSSYSGTYEQYF
>NA|TRBJ2-7|14|TRBV18|NA
TGTGCCAGCTCACCATCTATGGCAGACAGTCCGCAGTACTTC
CASSPSMADSPQYF
>few|TRBJ2-7|14|TRBV7-2|NA
TGTGCCAGCAGCTTAGATGGCTCCCTCTACGAGCAGTACTTC
CASSLDGSLYEQYF
>NA|TRBJ1-4|15|TRBV7-9|NA
TGTGCCAGCAGGGAGTTGGGGCGCGCTAATGAAAAACTGTTTTTT
CASRELGRANEKLFF
>NA|TRBJ1-2|14|TRBV6-5|TRBD1
TGTGCCAGCAGTTACGGGCAGGGGGACTATGGCTACACCTTC
CASSYGQGDYGYTF
>NA|TRBJ1-5|14|TRBV7-6|NA
TGTGCCAGCAGCTTAAAACTAGGGAATCAGCCCCAGCATTTT
CASSLKLGNQPQHF
>NA|TRBJ2-7|14|TRBV11-2|TRBD2
TGTGCCAGCAGCTTAGGGCTAGCGGGGGGTGAGCAGTACTTC
CASSLGLAGGEQYF
>NA|TRBJ1-1|13|TRBV9|TRBD1
TGTGCCAGCAGCCCGACAGGGGACACTGAAGCTTTCTTT
CASSPTGDTEAFF
>NA|TRBJ1-5|15|TRBV9|NA
TGTGCCAGCAGCGTAGGCCAGGGGATCGGTCAGCCCCAGCATTTT
CASSVGQGIGQPQHF
>NA|TRBJ2-3|15|TRBV5-1|TRBD1
TGCGCCAGCAAGACCGGGACAGGGGGCCCAGATACGCAGTATTTT
CASKTGTGGPDTQYF